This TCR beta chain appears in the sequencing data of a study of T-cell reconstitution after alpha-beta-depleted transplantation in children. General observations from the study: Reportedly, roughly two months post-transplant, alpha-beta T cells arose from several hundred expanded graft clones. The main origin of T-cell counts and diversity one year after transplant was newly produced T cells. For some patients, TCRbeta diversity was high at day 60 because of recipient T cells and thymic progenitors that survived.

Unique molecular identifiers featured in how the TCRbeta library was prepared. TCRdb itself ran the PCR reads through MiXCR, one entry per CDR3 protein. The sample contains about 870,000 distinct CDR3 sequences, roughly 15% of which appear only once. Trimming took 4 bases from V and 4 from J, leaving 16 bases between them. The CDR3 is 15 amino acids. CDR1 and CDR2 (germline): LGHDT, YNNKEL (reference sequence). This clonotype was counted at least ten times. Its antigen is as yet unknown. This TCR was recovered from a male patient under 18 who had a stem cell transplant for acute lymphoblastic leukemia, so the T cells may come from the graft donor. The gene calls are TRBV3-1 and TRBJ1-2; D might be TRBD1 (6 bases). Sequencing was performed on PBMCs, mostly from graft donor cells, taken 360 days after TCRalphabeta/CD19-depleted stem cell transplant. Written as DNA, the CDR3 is TGTGCCAGCAGCCTCGGACAGTCTCGTTTCTATGGCTACACCTTC. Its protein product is CASSLGQSRFYGYTF. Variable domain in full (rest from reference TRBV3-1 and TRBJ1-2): DTAVSQTPKYLVTQMGNDKSIKCEQNLGHDTMYWYKQDSKKFLKIMFSYNNKELIINETVPNRFSPKSPDKAHLNLHINSLELGDSAVYFCASSLGQSRFYGYTFGSGTRLTVV.